This TCR beta chain was retrieved from a study of cytomegalovirus exposure and HLA in healthy donors. About the research overall: The use of the same platform for the 110 or so validation repertoires and the 650 to 850 first-cohort repertoires was reported by a later analysis.

The protocol was immunoSEQ multiplex PCR, while the TCRdb copy is restricted to in-frame clones and leaves out a portion. The profile shows 110,000 or so clones, 70% to 90% of them singletons. Notes on this clone: The antigen remains undetermined.

Whole-study findings and limits: Rare sequences made up most TCRs, while some public TCRs were found in many donors.

V was clipped by 2 bases and J by 6 bases, with 14 bases between them. This CDR3 comprises 15 residues. Germline CDR1 and CDR2: SGHVS and FQNEAQ. Input material: PBMCs. The chain joins TRBV7-8 to TRBJ2-1; no reliable D call. This receptor was identified in a man between 18 and 29 years old in good health and CMV-seropositive. DNA for the CDR3: TGTGCCAGCAGCTTATTGGTAACCCCCGGCAATGAGCAGTTCTTC. Its protein product is CASSLLVTPGNEQFF.